The 25 T cell receptor beta chains reported below all come from one sample, sequenced in a study of OX40 agonist ivuxolimab in advanced cancers. Library method: the immunoSEQ multiplex PCR assay. The immuneACCESS repertoire file appears here via TCRdb, limited to in-frame rearrangements. These files lack a portion of the clones; in checked studies, under half of the deficit traces to unresolved V genes, and the cause of the others is not known. The sample records about 19,000 clones, nearly 85% of which are singletons. The ten most abundant clones make up over 45% of the sample. The input for sequencing was CD4+ or CD8+ T cells sorted from blood, taken in a trial of the OX40 agonist ivuxolimab. The source is an adult with an advanced solid tumor such as melanoma, head and neck, liver or kidney cancer.

The chain carries TRBV6-5 and TRBJ2-5; 10 bases line up with TRBD1. V lost 0 bases and J lost 2; bases outside the gene matches: 3. CDR3 length: 16 amino acids. The germline gives CDR1 MNHEY, CDR2 SVGAGI. The CDR3, as DNA: TGTGCCAGCAGTTACTCTGGGACAGGGGCTCAAGAGACCCAGTACTTC. Protein product: CASSYSGTGAQETQYF.

This clone was picked up one time. This sequence joins TRBV29-1 and TRBJ2-7; 7 bases are a match to TRBD1. This CDR3 comprises 14 residues. Germline CDR1 reads SQVTM; CDR2 reads ANQGSEA. V shed 0 bases and J 3 bases; nucleotides not matched to a gene: 5. The CDR3 region has the DNA TGCAGCGTTGAAGATGAGGCAGGGGGCTACGAGCAGTACTTC. Translating gives CSVEDEAGGYEQYF.

This chain uses TRBV27 with TRBJ2-7; 10 nucleotides match TRBD1. Germline loops: CDR1 MNHEY, CDR2 SMNVEV (reference sequence). The CDR3 has 15 residues. V was clipped by 8 bases and J by 2 bases; unmatched bases: 9. CDR3 nucleotide sequence: TGTGCCAGCGGGGGAAGGGGACAGGGGACCTACGAGCAGTACTTC. Translation: CASGGRGQGTYEQYF.

The J gene is TRBJ2-5, the V gene TRBV29-1, with TRBD2 identical over 12 bases. The CDR3 extends over 15 amino acids. CDR1 and CDR2 (germline): SQVTM, ANQGSEA. With 5 bases clipped from V and 7 bases from J, the junction kept 11 bases outside the gene matches. The CDR3 reads CSVRGATSGGWTQYF. In DNA, the CDR3 is TGCAGCGTTCGGGGGGCGACTAGCGGGGGTTGGACCCAGTACTTC. Filled out from reference TRBV29-1 and TRBJ2-5, the complete variable domain reads SAVISQKPSRDICQRGTSLTIQCQVDSQVTMMFWYRQQPGQSLTLIATANQGSEATYESGFVIDKFPISRPNLTFSTLTVSNMSPEDSSIYLCSVRGATSGGWTQYFGPGTRLLVL.

The rearrangement joins TRBV5-1 to TRBJ1-1; D call uncertain. V shed 7 bases and J shed 6 bases, with 16 bases lying between them. CDR1 and CDR2 (germline): SGHRS, YFSETQ. The CDR3 is 13 amino acids. For the CDR3, the DNA is TGCGCCAGCCGGAGGGAGTCGAGGGCTGAAGCTTTCTTT. Amino acids: CASRRESRAEAFF.

A few counts support this clone. V is TRBV10-3 and J is TRBJ2-7, with 8 bases fitting TRBD1. Germline V gene sequence: CDR1 ENHRY, CDR2 SYGVKD. After removal of 0 bases from V and 2 bases from J, the junction contained 3 bases not matched to a gene. This CDR3 region has 15 residues. The CDR3 here is CAISESWTGTYEQYF. CDR3 DNA sequence: TGTGCCATCAGTGAGTCGTGGACAGGGACCTACGAGCAGTACTTC.

This clone has only a few counts. The CDR3 reads CATLRDGSYEQYF. CDR3 in DNA: TGTGCCACTCTAAGGGACGGTTCCTACGAGCAGTACTTC. V and J are TRBV2 and TRBJ2-7; perhaps D is TRBD1 or TRBD2 (5 bases each). There are 13 residues in the CDR3. The germline V and J ends were trimmed by 10 bases and 1 base, with 14 bases remaining between them. Germline V gene sequence: CDR1 SNHLY, CDR2 FYNNEI. Looking up the rest from reference TRBV2 and TRBJ2-7 gives the full variable domain: EPEVTQTPSHQVTQMGQEVILRCVPISNHLYFYWYRQILGQKVEFLVSFYNNEISEKSEIFDDQFSVERPDGSNFTLKIRSTKLEDSAMYFCATLRDGSYEQYFGPGTRLTVT.

V and J are TRBV6-6 and TRBJ1-1; D remains ambiguous. The germline V and J ends were trimmed by 2 bases and 0 bases, with 7 bases remaining between them. Per germline, CDR1 MNHNY and CDR2 SVGAGI (reference sequence). The CDR3 has 14 residues. CDR3 residues: CASSYRGLNTEAFF. In DNA form, the CDR3 reads TGTGCCAGCAGTTACCGCGGGTTGAACACTGAAGCTTTCTTT.

The rearrangement uses TRBV9 and TRBJ2-1; D gene unclear. The CDR3 is made up of 15 amino acids. CDR1 is SGDLS and CDR2 is YYNGEE in the germline V gene. Between the trimmed V and J ends, which lost 0 bases and 4 bases, there was a span of 11 bases. In DNA, the CDR3 is TGTGCCAGCAGCGTAGGCACGAACACATACAATGAGCAGTTCTTC. Translation: CASSVGTNTYNEQFF.

The gene calls are TRBV4-3 and TRBJ2-2, with TRBD2 matching 12 bases. V shed 0 bases and J 6 bases; nucleotides not matched to a gene: 14. Per the germline V gene, CDR1 is LGHNA and CDR2 is YSLEER. The CDR3 length is 20 residues. This CDR3 is CASSQDPASGGALRPGELFF. Written as DNA, the CDR3 is TGCGCCAGCAGCCAAGATCCGGCTAGCGGGGGGGCGTTGAGGCCCGGGGAGCTGTTTTTT.

The rearrangement links TRBV15 to TRBJ1-1; D not certain. Trimming cost V 4 bases and J 1 base, with 4 bases left between them. The CDR3 contains 12 residues. The germline V gene has CDR1 LNHNV and CDR2 YYDKDF (reference sequence). CDR3 nucleotides: TGTGCCACCAGCACACCGAACACTGAAGCTTTCTTT. As protein: CATSTPNTEAFF.

This chain links TRBV7-9 with TRBJ2-2; 7 positions match TRBD2. Germline V gene lookup returns CDR1 SEHNR and CDR2 FQNEAQ (reference sequence). The CDR3 totals 15 residues. The V gene end was trimmed by 4 bases and the J gene end by 7 bases; junction bases not matched to a gene: 9. The CDR3 spells CASSSGTTPLGELFF. As DNA, the CDR3 is TGTGCCAGCAGCTCAGGGACTACTCCCCTCGGGGAGCTGTTTTTT.

This chain joins TRBV5-1 and TRBJ2-7, with D perhaps matching TRBD2 (6 bases). Germline assignment: CDR1 SGHRS and CDR2 YFSETQ. Between the trimmed V and J ends, which lost 4 bases and 2 bases, there was a span of 16 bases. The length of the CDR3 is 15 residues. CDR3: CASSPPGLRAYEQYF. Here the CDR3 DNA reads TGCGCCAGCAGCCCGCCGGGACTTCGAGCCTACGAGCAGTACTTC.

This chain joins TRBV9 and TRBJ2-3, with 8 bases identical to TRBD1. The CDR3 consists of 16 residues. The V gene end was trimmed by 4 bases and the J gene end by 3 bases; junction bases not matched to a gene: 10. Germline V gene sequence: CDR1 SGDLS, CDR2 YYNGEE. This CDR3 reads CASSPKVQGATDTQYF. The CDR3, as DNA: TGTGCCAGCAGCCCGAAAGTCCAGGGGGCGACAGATACGCAGTATTTT.

The V call is TRBV7-9, the J call TRBJ2-1, with D possibly being TRBD1 or TRBD2 (5 bases each). Trimming took 5 bases from V and 3 from J, leaving 14 bases between them. Per germline, CDR1 SEHNR and CDR2 FQNEAQ (reference sequence). The CDR3 is made up of 15 amino acids. The CDR3 sequence is CASSTGWDDYNEQFF. CDR3 sequence (DNA): TGTGCCAGCAGCACCGGTTGGGACGACTACAATGAGCAGTTCTTC.

This chain's CDR3 is CASSLDRSEQYF. In DNA form, the CDR3 reads TGTGCCAGCAGCTTAGATCGGTCCGAGCAGTACTTC. The rearrangement uses TRBV11-2 and TRBJ2-7; D uncertain. Germline loops: CDR1 SGHAT, CDR2 FQNNGV. V was clipped by 0 bases and J by 6 bases, with 6 bases between them. This CDR3 contains 12 residues.

This clone was seen just once. The rearrangement joins TRBV27 to TRBJ2-7, with 8 nucleotides matching TRBD1. Germline assignment: CDR1 MNHEY and CDR2 SMNVEV (reference sequence). V trimming: 3 bases; J trimming: 4 bases; junction bases outside the gene matches: 2. This CDR3 region has 13 residues. Here the CDR3 DNA reads TGTGCCAGCAGTTTGCAGGGGGCGTACGAGCAGTACTTC. Protein sequence: CASSLQGAYEQYF.

This rearrangement joins TRBV6-6 to TRBJ2-7; D not certain. There are 10 residues in the CDR3. CDR1 MNHNY and CDR2 SVGAGI come from the germline V gene (reference sequence). Between the trimmed V and J ends, which lost 8 bases and 4 bases, there was a span of 6 bases. CDR3 residues: CASGVYEQYF. The CDR3 coding sequence is TGTGCCAGCGGCGTTTACGAGCAGTACTTC.

V usage is TRBV19 and J usage is TRBJ2-7; D may be TRBD1 or TRBD2 (6 bases each). With 10 bases removed from V and 1 base from J, the gap between germline ends came to 17 bases. The CDR3 totals 14 residues. Germline V gene lookup returns CDR1 LNHDA and CDR2 SQIVND (reference sequence). CDR3 bases: TGTGCCACCGACCCGGGGGCCGGGTCCTACGAGCAGTACTTC. It specifies CATDPGAGSYEQYF.

V usage is TRBV28 and J usage is TRBJ1-2; TRBD1 agrees at 7 bases. CDR1 and CDR2 from the germline V gene are MDHEN and SYDVKM. This CDR3 has 17 residues. Losses at the gene ends were 4 bases for V and 6 bases for J; bases not matched to a gene: 17. CDR3 in amino acids: CASSYPPTGYEWNGYTF. The CDR3 coding sequence is TGTGCCAGCAGTTACCCCCCGACAGGGTATGAGTGGAATGGCTACACCTTC.

V is TRBV29-1 and J is TRBJ2-1; D gene unclear. The V gene lost 4 bases and the J gene lost 5 bases, with 12 bases spanning the gap. Germline assignment: CDR1 SQVTM and CDR2 ANQGSEA. CDR3 length: 13 amino acids. CDR3 loop: CSVVVPPHNEQFF. CDR3 nucleotide sequence: TGCAGCGTTGTCGTACCCCCACACAATGAGCAGTTCTTC.

This clone was picked up a small number of times. The chain couples TRBV30 to TRBJ2-5; D may be TRBD1 (6 bases). This CDR3 spans 13 amino acids. Germline CDR1 is GTSNPN and CDR2 is SVGIG (reference sequence). Trimming pared 4 bases from V and 0 bases from J, leaving 9 bases between. The CDR3 is CAWNGGNQETQYF. DNA of the CDR3: TGTGCCTGGAATGGGGGCAACCAAGAGACCCAGTACTTC.

The chain joins TRBV27 to TRBJ2-3, with no clear D. CDR1 and CDR2 from the germline V gene are MNHEY and SMNVEV (reference sequence). V was clipped by 10 bases and J by 0 bases, with 14 bases between them. The CDR3 consists of 14 residues. The chain's CDR3 is CATPYLSSTDTQYF. The CDR3 DNA sequence: TGTGCCACTCCCTACCTCTCGAGCACAGATACGCAGTATTTT.

The chain has TRBV6-5 and TRBJ2-2; TRBD1 agrees at 8 bases. Looked up from germline, CDR1 is MNHEY and CDR2 is SVGAGI. The CDR3 covers 15 residues. V trimming: 6 bases; J trimming: 3 bases; junction bases outside the gene matches: 6. The CDR3 nucleotides read TGTGCCAGCAGACCAGGGGGCCCCGACACCGGGGAGCTGTTTTTT. Its translation: CASRPGGPDTGELFF.

V is TRBV11-1 and J is TRBJ2-7; the D gene is possibly TRBD1 (6 bases). The germline CDR1 and CDR2 sequences are SGHAT and FQDESV (reference sequence). V lost 5 bases and J 0 bases, leaving 23 bases between the germline ends. The CDR3 extends over 18 amino acids. CDR3 protein: CASSAKAYYRVSSYEQYF. DNA for the CDR3: TGTGCCAGCAGCGCCAAGGCATATTACAGGGTCAGCTCCTACGAGCAGTACTTC. Based on the CDR3 plus reference TRBV11-1 and TRBJ2-7, the full variable domain is EAEVAQSPRYKITEKSQAVAFWCDPISGHATLYWYRQILGQGPELLVQFQDESVVDDSQLPKDRFSAERLKGVDSTLKIQPAELGDSAMYLCASSAKAYYRVSSYEQYFGPGTRLTVT.